A selection of T cell receptor beta chains follows, all from one sample in a study of cytomegalovirus exposure and HLA in healthy donors. Measured with immunoSEQ multiplex PCR; TCRdb has only the in-frame clones, and not every one. The sample lists some 150,000 clones, 80% occurring once. The sequenced sample consisted of PBMCs. These receptor sequences come from a woman aged 40 to 50 in good health and CMV-seropositive. Both conserved end residues are part of each CDR3. Fields, in order: J gene, V gene, clone size, D gene, CDR3 DNA, CDR3 protein. The D gene is left open where the match is weak. Size tells how often a clone was seen (once, few, many) or the class of an expanded clone, and some rows leave it out.

J: TRBJ2-4; V: TRBV18; size: NA; D: NA; DNA: TGTGCCAGCCACCCAAACGTTCGGACCAGGGAACAAAACATTCAGTACTTC; CDR3: CASHPNVRTREQNIQYF
J: TRBJ2-1; V: TRBV5-1; size: NA; D: TRBD2; DNA: TGCGCCAGCAGCTCTCTGACTAGCGGGGGAAATGAGCAGTTCTTC; CDR3: CASSSLTSGGNEQFF
J: TRBJ2-3; V: TRBV29-1; size: NA; D: NA; DNA: TGCAGCGCTGGAGCGGGTTTCGCAGATACGCAGTATTTT; CDR3: CSAGAGFADTQYF
J: TRBJ2-7; V: TRBV18; size: NA; D: NA; DNA: TGTGCCAGCTCCCTACAGGAGACCTACGAGCAGTACTTC; CDR3: CASSLQETYEQYF
J: TRBJ2-2; V: TRBV5-1; size: NA; D: NA; DNA: TGCGCCAGCAGCTTGTTTGCGGGACCGAACACCGGGGAGCTGTTTTTT; CDR3: CASSLFAGPNTGELFF
J: TRBJ2-3; V: TRBV4-1; size: NA; D: TRBD1; DNA: TGCGCCAGCAGCCAAAAACAGGGGTTCGGCACAGATACGCAGTATTTT; CDR3: CASSQKQGFGTDTQYF
J: TRBJ2-5; V: TRBV4-1; size: few; D: TRBD2; DNA: TGCGCCAGCAGCCAAGTCACCGGGACTAGCGCACAAGAGACCCAGTACTTC; CDR3: CASSQVTGTSAQETQYF
J: TRBJ2-6; V: TRBV7-8; size: NA; D: NA; DNA: TGTGCCAGCAGGTCCGAAGGGGCCGGGGCCAACGTCCTGACTTTC; CDR3: CASRSEGAGANVLTF
J: TRBJ1-4; V: TRBV10-3; size: once; D: TRBD1; DNA: TGTGCCATCAGACCCGCGGGACAGGGTGAAAAACTGTTTTTT; CDR3: CAIRPAGQGEKLFF
J: TRBJ1-2; V: TRBV27; size: NA; D: TRBD1; DNA: TGTGCCACATCACGGGACAGCCCTAACTATGGCTACACCTTC; CDR3: CATSRDSPNYGYTF
J: TRBJ1-3; V: TRBV6-6; size: few; D: TRBD1; DNA: TGTGCCAGCAGTAAAGACAGGGGCGCTGGAAACACCATATATTTT; CDR3: CASSKDRGAGNTIYF
J: TRBJ2-1; V: TRBV15; size: NA; D: TRBD2; DNA: TGTGCCACCAGCAGAGGCGGCGCGGGAGGGTTCTACAATGAGCAGTTCTTC; CDR3: CATSRGGAGGFYNEQFF
J: TRBJ2-3; V: TRBV19; size: NA; D: TRBD2; DNA: TGTGCCAGTAGTCGGCCTAGCGGTACAACAGATACGCAGTATTTT; CDR3: CASSRPSGTTDTQYF
J: TRBJ2-7; V: TRBV10-2; size: NA; D: NA; DNA: TGCGCCAGCAGTGAGTCGTACGCGGGTTCCTACGAGCAGTACTTC; CDR3: CASSESYAGSYEQYF
J: TRBJ2-5; V: TRBV14; size: NA; D: TRBD2; DNA: TGTGCCAGCAGCCAAGTTCGATTTCTAGCGGAACAAGAGACCCAGTACTTC; CDR3: CASSQVRFLAEQETQYF
J: TRBJ2-1; V: TRBV30; size: NA; D: NA; DNA: TGTGCCTGGAATCCTAGGGTCGGGAGCTTCAATGAGCAGTTCTTC; CDR3: CAWNPRVGSFNEQFF
J: TRBJ2-7; V: TRBV5-1; size: NA; D: TRBD2; DNA: TGCGCCAGCAGGAGCGGGAGCTCCTACGAGCAGTACTTC; CDR3: CASRSGSSYEQYF
J: TRBJ2-3; V: TRBV9; size: NA; D: TRBD2; DNA: TGTGCCAGCAGCGTAGCTGGCGCGGGAGGCATGACAGATACGCAGTATTTT; CDR3: CASSVAGAGGMTDTQYF
J: TRBJ2-3; V: TRBV7-9; size: few; D: NA; DNA: TGTGCCAGCAGCTTACGGCGGGACACAGATACGCAGTATTTT; CDR3: CASSLRRDTDTQYF
J: TRBJ2-3; V: TRBV5-1; size: NA; D: TRBD2; DNA: TGCGCCAGCTCCCCGTCCTTCAGCGGGGTAACAGATACGCAGTATTTT; CDR3: CASSPSFSGVTDTQYF
J: TRBJ2-3; V: TRBV18; size: NA; D: TRBD1; DNA: TGTGCCAGCTCATCGCGGACCAAACAGGGGGATACGCAGTATTTT; CDR3: CASSSRTKQGDTQYF
J: TRBJ1-2; V: TRBV27; size: NA; D: NA; DNA: TGTGCCAGCAGGGAGATTACGGGACACACCTATGGCTACACCTTC; CDR3: CASREITGHTYGYTF
J: TRBJ1-5; V: TRBV4-1; size: NA; D: TRBD1; DNA: TGCGCCAGCAGCCGAGAGCCCCAGGGGGATTTCAATCAGCCCCAGCATTTT; CDR3: CASSREPQGDFNQPQHF
J: TRBJ1-2; V: TRBV27; size: NA; D: TRBD1; DNA: TGTGCCAGCAGACGCCCCGGGACAGGGTCCTATGGCTACACCTTC; CDR3: CASRRPGTGSYGYTF
J: TRBJ2-7; V: TRBV5-1; size: once; D: TRBD1; DNA: TGCGCCAGCAGCTTGGGAGACAGGGACGTGCAGTACTTC; CDR3: CASSLGDRDVQYF
J: TRBJ2-2; V: TRBV9; size: NA; D: NA; DNA: TGTGCCAGCAGCGTAAGGCCGGGAAGCGCGAACACCGGGGAGCTGTTTTTT; CDR3: CASSVRPGSANTGELFF
J: TRBJ2-1; V: TRBV5-1; size: NA; D: TRBD2; DNA: TGCGCCAGCAGCCTGCTAGCGGGAGAAGCCTACAATGAGCAGTTCTTC; CDR3: CASSLLAGEAYNEQFF
J: TRBJ2-7; V: TRBV7-6; size: NA; D: TRBD1; DNA: TGTGCCAGCAGCCTGACAGGGATCTACGAGCAGTACTTC; CDR3: CASSLTGIYEQYF
J: TRBJ2-1; V: TRBV5-6; size: NA; D: TRBD2; DNA: TGTGCCAGCAGCTTGAGGGGCGGGGGAGACAATGAGCAGTTCTTC; CDR3: CASSLRGGGDNEQFF
J: TRBJ1-2; V: TRBV28; size: NA; D: NA; DNA: TGTGCCAGCAGTTTATCCCAGTTCTATGGCTACACCTTC; CDR3: CASSLSQFYGYTF
J: TRBJ2-1; V: TRBV29-1; size: NA; D: TRBD2; DNA: TGCAGCGTTGAGCTAGCGGCAGCCCCTGGTGAGCAGTTCTTC; CDR3: CSVELAAAPGEQFF
J: TRBJ2-5; V: TRBV27; size: NA; D: TRBD2; DNA: TGTGCCAGCAGCCTAGGAGCTAGCGGGAGAGGAGCCCAGTACTTC; CDR3: CASSLGASGRGAQYF
J: TRBJ2-7; V: TRBV30; size: NA; D: NA; DNA: TGTGCCTGGAGTACAGGTTCCTACGAGCAGTACTTC; CDR3: CAWSTGSYEQYF